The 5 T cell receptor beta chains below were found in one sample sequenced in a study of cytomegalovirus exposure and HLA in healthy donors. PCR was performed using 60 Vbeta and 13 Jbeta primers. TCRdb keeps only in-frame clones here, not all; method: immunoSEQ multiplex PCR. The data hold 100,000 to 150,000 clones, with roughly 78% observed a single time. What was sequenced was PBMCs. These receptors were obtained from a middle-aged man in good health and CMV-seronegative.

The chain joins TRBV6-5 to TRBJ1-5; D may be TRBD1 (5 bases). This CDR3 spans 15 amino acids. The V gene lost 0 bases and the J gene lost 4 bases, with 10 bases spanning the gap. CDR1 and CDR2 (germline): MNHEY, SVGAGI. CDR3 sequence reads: CASSYSGQANQPQHF. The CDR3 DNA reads TGTGCCAGCAGTTACTCGGGGCAAGCGAATCAGCCCCAGCATTTT.

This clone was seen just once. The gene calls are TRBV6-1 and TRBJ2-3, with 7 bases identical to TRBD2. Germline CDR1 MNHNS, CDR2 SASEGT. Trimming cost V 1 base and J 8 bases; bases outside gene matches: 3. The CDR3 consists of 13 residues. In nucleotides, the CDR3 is TGTGCCAGCAGTGAAGGTTGGGGGGGTACGCAGTATTTT. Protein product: CASSEGWGGTQYF.

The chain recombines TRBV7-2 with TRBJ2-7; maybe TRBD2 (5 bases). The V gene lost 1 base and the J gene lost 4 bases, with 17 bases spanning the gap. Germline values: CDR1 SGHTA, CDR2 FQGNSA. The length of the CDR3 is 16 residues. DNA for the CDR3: TGTGCCAGCAGCTTAGTACCGATCCCCCCGGGGTACGAGCAGTACTTC. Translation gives CASSLVPIPPGYEQYF.

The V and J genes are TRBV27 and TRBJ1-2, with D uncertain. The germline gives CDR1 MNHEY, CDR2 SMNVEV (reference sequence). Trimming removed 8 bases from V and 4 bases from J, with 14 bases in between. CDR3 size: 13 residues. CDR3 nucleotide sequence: TGTGCCAGCGGCCATGCGGGCAGCTATGGCTACACCTTC. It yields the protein CASGHAGSYGYTF.

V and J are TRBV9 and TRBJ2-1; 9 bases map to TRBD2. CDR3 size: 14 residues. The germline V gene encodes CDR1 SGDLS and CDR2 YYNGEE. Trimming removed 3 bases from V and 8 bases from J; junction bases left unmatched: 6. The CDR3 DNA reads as TGTGCCAGCAGCGGCGGCGGGGGGGCCTATGAGCAGTTCTTC. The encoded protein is CASSGGGGAYEQFF.